Below are 21 T cell receptor beta chains sequenced from a single sample in a study of CD8+ T cells in alopecia areata. Sequencing templates came from extracted RNA that was reverse transcribed into cDNA. TCRdb keeps only in-frame clones here, not all; method: immunoSEQ multiplex PCR. The sample consists of roughly 5,100 clones, around 93% of them appearing once. The treatment was: oral pan-JAK inhibitor, 5-10 mg twice daily. Both peripheral blood and punch biopsies of lesional scalp skin were obtained from patients who had alopecia areata. The sequences come from skin, collected at week 4, from a patient treated with tofacitinib. The receptors originated from a human donor with alopecia areata.

This sequence joins TRBV9 and TRBJ2-5, with 7 bases lining up with TRBD1. In germline, CDR1 is SGDLS, CDR2 YYNGEE. This CDR3 has 15 amino acids. The V segment lost 4 bases and the J segment 2 bases; nucleotides outside the gene matches: 8. CDR3 sequence reads: CASSPRTGPQETQYF. DNA of the CDR3: TGTGCCAGCAGCCCCCGGACAGGACCGCAAGAGACCCAGTACTTC.

V and J are TRBV2 and TRBJ2-7; D is undetermined. The CDR3 consists of 12 residues. V dropped 6 bases and J dropped 0 bases, with 6 bases sitting between them. CDR1 and CDR2 from the germline V gene are SNHLY and FYNNEI. CDR3 nucleotide sequence: TGTGCCAGCAGACTGTTCTCCTACGAGCAGTACTTC. This sequence encodes CASRLFSYEQYF.

The J gene is TRBJ2-7, the V gene TRBV6-5; 8 nucleotides align to TRBD1. J lost 4 bases, V lost 6 bases, and 8 bases had no gene match. CDR3 length: 14 amino acids. CDR1 is MNHEY and CDR2 is SVGAGI in the germline V gene. CDR3 DNA sequence: TGTGCCAGCAGATTTGGACAGGGTTTTTACGAGCAGTACTTC. It codes for CASRFGQGFYEQYF.

V is TRBV7-2 and J is TRBJ1-1; D is unclear. The CDR3 contains 13 residues. Deletions cut 5 bases from V and 1 base from J, with 8 bases between. The germline V gene encodes CDR1 SGHTA and CDR2 FQGNSA. For the CDR3, the DNA is TGTGCCAGCAGCCCTAATAGGAACACTGAAGCTTTCTTT. Translating it yields CASSPNRNTEAFF.

The gene calls are TRBV29-1 and TRBJ1-2; D gene ambiguous. With 3 bases removed from V and 0 bases from J, the gap between germline ends came to 8 bases. CDR3 size: 13 residues. CDR1 SQVTM and CDR2 ANQGSEA come from the germline V gene. Written as DNA, the CDR3 is TGCAGCGTTGACGGGAACACTAACTATGGCTACACCTTC. It yields the protein CSVDGNTNYGYTF.

The count of this clone is one. The chain recombines TRBV6-6 with TRBJ1-2; perhaps TRBD1 as D (5 bases). This CDR3 spans 13 amino acids. CDR1 is MNHNY, CDR2 SVGAGI, per germline (reference sequence). V was pared by 5 bases and J by 3 bases, with 10 bases between. Here the CDR3 DNA reads TGTGCCAGCAGTCCACAGGAGTACTATGGCTACACCTTC. Its protein is CASSPQEYYGYTF.

The chain combines TRBV5-1 with TRBJ1-1; D is possibly TRBD1 (6 bases). In germline, CDR1 is SGHRS, CDR2 YFSETQ. V lost 6 bases and J lost 4, with 13 bases in between. This CDR3 contains 13 residues. The CDR3 here is CASTSGGRTEAFF. For the CDR3, the DNA is TGCGCCAGCACCTCCGGGGGCCGCACTGAAGCTTTCTTT.

This clone was seen just once. The chain joins TRBV10-3 to TRBJ2-2, with 9 bases fitting TRBD2. The CDR3 contains 15 residues. The germline V gene has CDR1 ENHRY and CDR2 SYGVKD. J gave up 0 bases and V 4 bases, and 0 bases lay outside the gene matches. CDR3 region: CAISGLAANTGELFF. CDR3 in DNA: TGTGCCATCAGTGGACTAGCGGCGAACACCGGGGAGCTGTTTTTT.

This clone was counted once. The chain employs TRBV14 and TRBJ1-2; D gene unclear. Trimming took 8 bases from V and 2 from J, leaving 12 bases between them. Germline CDR1 reads SGHDN; CDR2 reads FVKESK. This CDR3 is built from 13 residues. For the CDR3, the DNA is TGTGCCAGCCAAGGAGACGGCAACTATGGCTACACCTTC. Translated, it gives CASQGDGNYGYTF.

CDR3 protein: CASSVGVGKTDEQYF. The CDR3 nucleotides read TGTGCCAGCAGCGTAGGGGTCGGGAAGACGGACGAGCAGTACTTC. This sequence joins TRBV9 and TRBJ2-5; weak D call: TRBD2 (5 bases). The J call may be wrong; the DNA end is better matched by TRBJ2-7. The germline gives CDR1 SGDLS, CDR2 YYNGEE. This CDR3 is 15 amino acids long.

The rearrangement links TRBV30 to TRBJ1-1, with D possibly TRBD1 on 5 matching bases. V lost 3 bases and J 11 bases, leaving 13 bases between the germline ends. The CDR3 length is 11 residues. Looked up from germline, CDR1 is GTSNPN and CDR2 is SVGIG (reference sequence). The CDR3: CAWSLGVGAFF. The CDR3 bases are TGTGCCTGGAGCCTAGGGGTTGGGGCTTTCTTT.

The rearrangement joins TRBV7-9 to TRBJ1-5; 9 nucleotides agree with TRBD1. Germline lookup yields CDR1 SEHNR and CDR2 FQNEAQ (reference sequence). J was trimmed by 7 bases and V by 7 bases; bases with no gene match: 8. The CDR3 sequence is 14 residues long. CDR3 protein: CASTGQGDGQPQHF. CDR3 nucleotides: TGTGCCAGCACGGGACAGGGCGATGGGCAGCCCCAGCATTTT.

The chain combines TRBV19 with TRBJ1-2; 9 nucleotides align to TRBD1. The V gene's germline CDR1 is LNHDA and CDR2 SQIVND (reference sequence). J lost 2 bases, V lost 5 bases, and 9 bases had no gene match. This CDR3 spans 16 amino acids. CDR3 DNA: TGTGCCAGTAGTTCACAGGGGGCGCAGGGCAACTATGGCTACACCTTC. This codes for CASSSQGAQGNYGYTF.

V is TRBV5-1 and J is TRBJ2-1; D remains ambiguous. The CDR3 runs 13 residues. Trimming left V 0 bases short and J 11 bases short, with 12 bases between. Germline loops: CDR1 SGHRS, CDR2 YFSETQ. The CDR3 coding sequence is TGCGCCAGCAGCTTGGCCCCCGATTCAAAGCAGTTCTTC. Translated, it gives CASSLAPDSKQFF.

The chain couples TRBV29-1 to TRBJ2-5; unclear D gene. V lost 0 bases to trimming and J lost 2 bases, with 7 bases between them. The CDR3 has 13 amino acids. Germline V gene sequence: CDR1 SQVTM, CDR2 ANQGSEA. CDR3 nucleotide sequence: TGCAGCGTTGAAGAAATCACACAAGAGACCCAGTACTTC. Translating it yields CSVEEITQETQYF.

The V call is TRBV5-4, the J call TRBJ2-3; no firm D call. Trimming removed 1 base from V and 4 bases from J, with 10 bases in between. The germline gives CDR1 SGHNT, CDR2 YYREEE (reference sequence). CDR3 size: 14 residues. CDR3 in DNA: TGTGCCAGCAGCTTGCCGAAGTTATCAGATACGCAGTATTTT. It translates to CASSLPKLSDTQYF.

The genes are TRBV2 and TRBJ2-7, with no clear D. The CDR3 extends over 13 amino acids. The germline gives CDR1 SNHLY, CDR2 FYNNEI. Deletions cut 9 bases from V and 9 bases from J, with 21 bases between. The DNA for the CDR3 is TGTGCCAGTGGGTCTGAGTTTTTGGGCGGGCAGTACTTC. Amino acid sequence: CASGSEFLGGQYF.

The table lists this clone with a count of one. This chain uses TRBV7-9 with TRBJ2-7, with 9 bases aligning to TRBD2. CDR3 length: 16 amino acids. CDR1 and CDR2 (germline): SEHNR, FQNEAQ (reference sequence). Trimming took 8 bases from V and 6 from J; bases not matched to a gene: 17. CDR3 DNA: TGTGCCAGCCTTCCGGGACTAGCTAAATTAAAGATCGAGCAGTACTTC. As protein: CASLPGLAKLKIEQYF.

The genes are TRBV7-3 and TRBJ2-1; 9 bases fit TRBD2. The CDR3 contains 16 residues. The germline gives CDR1 SGHTA, CDR2 FQGTGA. V lost 5 bases to trimming and J lost 6 bases; unmatched junction nucleotides: 11. CDR3 nucleotides: TGTGCCAGCAGCCCCCGGGGTAGCGGGGGTCCCAATGAGCAGTTCTTC. This codes for CASSPRGSGGPNEQFF.

The genes are TRBV6-1 and TRBJ2-7, with TRBD1 matching 7 bases. V lost 1 base, J lost 0 bases, and 0 bases stayed unmatched. This CDR3 is 14 amino acids long. Germline CDR1 MNHNS, CDR2 SASEGT. The CDR3 DNA reads TGTGCCAGCAGTGAAGGGGACAGCTCCTACGAGCAGTACTTC. Translated: CASSEGDSSYEQYF.

The chain combines TRBV7-6 with TRBJ2-1; 7 bases align to TRBD1. The CDR3 sequence is 15 residues long. The trim removed 0 bases at V and 3 bases at J, leaving 2 bases unmatched. Germline CDR1 reads SGHVS; CDR2 reads FNYEAQ. Here the CDR3 reads CASSLAGGLYNEQFF. DNA of the CDR3: TGTGCCAGCAGCTTAGCAGGGGGCCTCTACAATGAGCAGTTCTTC.